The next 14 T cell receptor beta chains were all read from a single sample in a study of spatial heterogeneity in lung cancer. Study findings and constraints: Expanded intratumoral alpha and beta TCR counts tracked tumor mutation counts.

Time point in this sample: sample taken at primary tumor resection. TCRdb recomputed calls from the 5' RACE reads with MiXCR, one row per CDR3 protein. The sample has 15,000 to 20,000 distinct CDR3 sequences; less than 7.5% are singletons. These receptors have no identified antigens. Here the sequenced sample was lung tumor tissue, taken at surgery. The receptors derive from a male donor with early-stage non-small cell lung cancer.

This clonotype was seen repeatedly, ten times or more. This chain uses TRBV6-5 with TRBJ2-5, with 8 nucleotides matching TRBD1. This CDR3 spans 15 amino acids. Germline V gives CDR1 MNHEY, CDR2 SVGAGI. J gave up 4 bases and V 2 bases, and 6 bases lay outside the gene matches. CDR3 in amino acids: CASSYQDRGRETQYF. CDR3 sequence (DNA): TGTGCCAGCAGTTACCAAGACAGGGGCCGAGAGACCCAGTACTTC.

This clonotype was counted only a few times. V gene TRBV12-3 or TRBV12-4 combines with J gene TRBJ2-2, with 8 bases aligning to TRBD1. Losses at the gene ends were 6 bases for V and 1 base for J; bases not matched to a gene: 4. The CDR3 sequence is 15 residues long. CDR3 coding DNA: TGTGCCAGCAGGTCCGGGACAGGGAACACCGGGGAGCTGTTTTTT. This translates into CASRSGTGNTGELFF.

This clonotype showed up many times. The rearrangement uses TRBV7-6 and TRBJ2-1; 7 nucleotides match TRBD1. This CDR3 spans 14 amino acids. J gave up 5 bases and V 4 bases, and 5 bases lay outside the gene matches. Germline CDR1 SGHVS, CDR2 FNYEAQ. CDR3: CASSSQGIHNEQFF. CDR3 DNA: TGTGCCAGCAGCTCACAGGGGATCCACAATGAGCAGTTCTTC.

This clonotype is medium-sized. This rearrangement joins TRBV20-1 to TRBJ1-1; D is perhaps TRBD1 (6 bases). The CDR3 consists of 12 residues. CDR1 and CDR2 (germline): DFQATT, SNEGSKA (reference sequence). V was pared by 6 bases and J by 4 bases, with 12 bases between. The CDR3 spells CSAPSGATEAFF. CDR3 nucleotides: TGCAGTGCACCGTCGGGGGCCACTGAAGCTTTCTTT.

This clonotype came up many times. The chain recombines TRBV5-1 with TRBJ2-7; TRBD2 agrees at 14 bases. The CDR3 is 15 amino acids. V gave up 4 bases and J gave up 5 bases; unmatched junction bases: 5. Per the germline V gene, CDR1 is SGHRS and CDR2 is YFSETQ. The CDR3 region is CASSMTSGRADEQYF. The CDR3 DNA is TGCGCCAGCAGCATGACTAGCGGGAGGGCGGACGAGCAGTACTTC.

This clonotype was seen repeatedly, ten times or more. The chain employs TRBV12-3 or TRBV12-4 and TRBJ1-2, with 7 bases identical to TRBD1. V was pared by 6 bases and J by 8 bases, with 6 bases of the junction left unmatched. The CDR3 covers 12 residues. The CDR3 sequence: CASRPTGYGYTF. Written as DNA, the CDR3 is TGTGCCAGCAGGCCGACAGGGTACGGCTACACCTTC.

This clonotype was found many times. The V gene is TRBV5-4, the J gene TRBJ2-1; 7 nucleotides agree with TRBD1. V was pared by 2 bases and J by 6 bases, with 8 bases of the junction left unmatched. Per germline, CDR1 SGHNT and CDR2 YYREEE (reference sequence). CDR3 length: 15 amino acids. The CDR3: CASSLGIPGGNEQFF. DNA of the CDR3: TGTGCCAGCAGCTTAGGGATTCCAGGGGGCAATGAGCAGTTCTTC.

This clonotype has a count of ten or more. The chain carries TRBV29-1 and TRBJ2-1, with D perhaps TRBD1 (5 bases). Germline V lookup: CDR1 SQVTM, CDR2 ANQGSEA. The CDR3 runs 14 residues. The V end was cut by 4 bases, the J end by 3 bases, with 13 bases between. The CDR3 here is CSVGQAGNYNEQFF. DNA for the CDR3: TGCAGCGTTGGTCAGGCAGGGAACTACAATGAGCAGTTCTTC.

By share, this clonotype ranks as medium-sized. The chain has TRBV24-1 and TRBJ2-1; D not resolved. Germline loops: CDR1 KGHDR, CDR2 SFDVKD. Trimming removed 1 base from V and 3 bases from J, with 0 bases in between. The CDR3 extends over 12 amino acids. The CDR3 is CATSDFYNEQFF. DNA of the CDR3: TGTGCCACCAGTGATTTCTACAATGAGCAGTTCTTC.

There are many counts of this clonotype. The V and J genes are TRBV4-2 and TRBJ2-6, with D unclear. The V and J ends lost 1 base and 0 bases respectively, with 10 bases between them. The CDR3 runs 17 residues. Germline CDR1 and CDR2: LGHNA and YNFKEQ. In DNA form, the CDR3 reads TGTGCCAGCAGCCAAGGTTCTCCCGACTCTGGGGCCAACGTCCTGACTTTC. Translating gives CASSQGSPDSGANVLTF.

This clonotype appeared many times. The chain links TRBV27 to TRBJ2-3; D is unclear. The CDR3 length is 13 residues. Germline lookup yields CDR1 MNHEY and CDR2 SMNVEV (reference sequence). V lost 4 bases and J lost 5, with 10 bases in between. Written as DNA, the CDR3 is TGTGCCAGCAGTTCCCACTCAGAAGATACGCAGTATTTT. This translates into CASSSHSEDTQYF.

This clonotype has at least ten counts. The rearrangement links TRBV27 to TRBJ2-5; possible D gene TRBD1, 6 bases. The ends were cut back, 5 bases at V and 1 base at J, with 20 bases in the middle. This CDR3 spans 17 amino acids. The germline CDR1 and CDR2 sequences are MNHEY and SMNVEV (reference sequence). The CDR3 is CASSGYRDPSFQETQYF. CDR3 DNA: TGTGCCAGCAGTGGGTACAGGGACCCCAGTTTCCAAGAGACCCAGTACTTC.

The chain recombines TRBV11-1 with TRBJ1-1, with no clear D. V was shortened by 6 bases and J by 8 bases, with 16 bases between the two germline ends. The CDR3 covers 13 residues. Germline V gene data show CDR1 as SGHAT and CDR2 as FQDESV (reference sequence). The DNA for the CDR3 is TGTGCCAGCAGTCTTACGTCAGATTCCGAAGCTTTCTTT. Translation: CASSLTSDSEAFF.

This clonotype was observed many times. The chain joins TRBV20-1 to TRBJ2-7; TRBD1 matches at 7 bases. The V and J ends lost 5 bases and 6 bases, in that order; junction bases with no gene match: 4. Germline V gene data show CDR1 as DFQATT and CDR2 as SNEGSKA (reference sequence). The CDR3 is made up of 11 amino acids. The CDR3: CSAPGQLEQYF. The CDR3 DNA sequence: TGCAGTGCTCCGGGACAGCTCGAGCAGTACTTC.